Following are 16 T cell receptor beta chains from one sample sequenced in a study of shared clonotypes between healthy human individuals. CD45RO negativity and positive selection for CCR7 defined naive CD8 cells, a population that excluded terminally differentiated effector memory CD45RA+ cells. Clones were sequenced by immunoSEQ multiplex PCR, and TCRdb holds only the in-frame ones, with some missing. This table holds around 1,900,000 clones, 93% found once. The sample taken for sequencing was naive CD8+ T cells from PBMCs. These receptors came from a man between 18 and 29 years old in good health. Some clones in this sample may be carry-over from other donors' samples.

Details on this clone: Other nucleotide sequences from this sample produce the same CDR3. The CDR3 loop reads CASSLPGASNQPQHF. As DNA, the CDR3 is TGTGCCAGCAGTTTGCCGGGGGCCAGCAATCAGCCCCAGCATTTT. This chain joins TRBV28 and TRBJ1-5; perhaps TRBD1 as D (6 bases). Per germline, CDR1 MDHEN and CDR2 SYDVKM. The CDR3 covers 15 residues. V was shortened by 3 bases and J by 1 base, with 10 bases between the two germline ends.

The CDR3 region has the DNA TGTGCCAGCAGCCCCCTGGACAGGGGGCGCGCAGATACGCAGTATTTT. It codes for CASSPLDRGRADTQYF. The genes are TRBV7-9 and TRBJ2-3, with TRBD1 matching 11 bases. The CDR3 runs 16 residues. The junction had 8 bases not matched to a gene; V was cut back by 5 bases and J by 4 bases. The germline V gene encodes CDR1 SEHNR and CDR2 FQNEAQ (reference sequence).

This clone was seen a single time. The chain uses TRBV6-6 and TRBJ1-1, with a tentative D call TRBD1 (5 bases). Germline CDR1 reads MNHNY; CDR2 reads SVGAGI (reference sequence). V lost 2 bases and J lost 10, with 11 bases in between. The CDR3 runs 12 residues. CDR3 sequence reads: CASSYIRVGAFF. In DNA form, the CDR3 reads TGTGCCAGCAGTTACATCAGGGTCGGAGCTTTCTTT.

This clone was detected once. The chain carries TRBV4-2 and TRBJ1-5; D unclear. CDR3 size: 17 residues. V was trimmed by 0 bases and J by 0 bases, leaving 12 bases between them. Germline CDR1 is LGHNA and CDR2 is YNFKEQ. CDR3 bases: TGTGCCAGCAGCCAAGATTTAACGCAGGTTAGCAATCAGCCCCAGCATTTT. Protein product: CASSQDLTQVSNQPQHF.

As concerns this clone: The sample has other DNA sequences that encode this CDR3 too. The chain uses TRBV27 and TRBJ1-5; D remains ambiguous. This CDR3 has 12 residues. The V gene lost 2 bases and the J gene lost 3 bases, with 2 bases spanning the gap. Looked up from germline, CDR1 is MNHEY and CDR2 is SMNVEV (reference sequence). CDR3 in amino acids: CASSLPNQPQHF. In DNA, the CDR3 is TGTGCCAGCAGTTTACCCAATCAGCCCCAGCATTTT.

There are a few counts of this clone. The genes are TRBV7-9 and TRBJ1-2, with no clear D. The CDR3 is 13 amino acids. The V gene lost 1 base and the J gene lost 8 bases, with 11 bases spanning the gap. Germline V CDR1 and CDR2: SEHNR, FQNEAQ (reference sequence). The CDR3 protein is CASSLGGNKGYTF. The CDR3 DNA reads as TGTGCCAGCAGCTTAGGAGGGAATAAGGGCTACACCTTC.

This clone was counted once. This chain connects TRBV7-9 to TRBJ2-3; D perhaps matches TRBD2 (6 bases). The CDR3 contains 13 residues. Looked up from germline, CDR1 is SEHNR and CDR2 is FQNEAQ (reference sequence). V dropped 5 bases and J dropped 2 bases, with 8 bases sitting between them. The CDR3 loop reads CASSGGYTDTQYF. CDR3 nucleotides: TGTGCCAGCAGCGGGGGGTACACAGATACGCAGTATTTT. Variable domain in full (rest from reference TRBV7-9 and TRBJ2-3): DTGVSQNPRHKITKRGQNVTFRCDPISEHNRLYWYRQTLGQGPEFLTYFQNEAQLEKSRLLSDRFSAERPKGSFSTLEIQRTEQGDSAMYLCASSGGYTDTQYFGPGTRLTVL.

CDR3 in amino acids: CASSPGGNIQYF. CDR3 nucleotide sequence: TGTGCCAGCAGCCCCGGGGGGAACATTCAGTACTTC. This sequence joins TRBV28 and TRBJ2-4; 7 bases are shared with TRBD2. V was pared by 6 bases and J by 7 bases, with 3 bases of the junction left unmatched. CDR3 length: 12 amino acids. Germline loops: CDR1 MDHEN, CDR2 SYDVKM.

The chain links TRBV2 to TRBJ2-3, with 13 bases matching TRBD2. CDR3 length: 16 residues. Germline trimming cut 6 bases from V and 3 bases from J; bases unmatched to any gene: 6. The germline V gene has CDR1 SNHLY and CDR2 FYNNEI. In DNA form, the CDR3 reads TGTGCCAGCAGGGCGACTAGCGGGAGGTTAACAGATACGCAGTATTTT. It is translated as CASRATSGRLTDTQYF. Full variable domain (remainder filled in from reference TRBV2 and TRBJ2-3): EPEVTQTPSHQVTQMGQEVILRCVPISNHLYFYWYRQILGQKVEFLVSFYNNEISEKSEIFDDQFSVERPDGSNFTLKIRSTKLEDSAMYFCASRATSGRLTDTQYFGPGTRLTVL.

V and J are TRBV7-6 and TRBJ2-2, with 7 bases identical to TRBD2. Germline lookup yields CDR1 SGHVS and CDR2 FNYEAQ. V lost 3 bases to trimming and J lost 6 bases; unmatched junction nucleotides: 4. This CDR3 region has 14 residues. CDR3 DNA: TGTGCCAGCAGCTTTGGCGGGAGTTCCGGGGAGCTGTTTTTT. The encoded protein is CASSFGGSSGELFF.

For this clone: Other DNA variants within this sample encode the same CDR3. The gene calls are TRBV2 and TRBJ2-7; D is undetermined. Trimming stripped 4 bases from V and 2 bases from J, with 9 bases between. CDR1 SNHLY and CDR2 FYNNEI come from the germline V gene. The CDR3 covers 13 residues. In DNA form, the CDR3 reads TGTGCCAGCAGTGGGCAGACCACCTACGAGCAGTACTTC. Amino acid sequence: CASSGQTTYEQYF.

The V call is TRBV13, the J call TRBJ2-1; D call uncertain. Germline V gene sequence: CDR1 PRHDT, CDR2 FYEKMQ (reference sequence). The CDR3 is made up of 14 amino acids. Between the trimmed V and J ends, which lost 5 bases and 9 bases, there was a span of 17 bases. CDR3 sequence (DNA): TGTGCCAGCAGCCCCGGACCTACCTCTGGTGAGCAGTTCTTC. Translating gives CASSPGPTSGEQFF.

This clone showed up just once. J is TRBJ1-2 and V is TRBV21-1. TRBV21-1 is deemed a pseudogene. This CDR3 spans 17 amino acids. This CDR3 reads CASSKRRGGKLTYGYTF. The CDR3 bases are TGTGCCAGCAGCAAACGTCGTGGAGGGAAGCTTACCTATGGCTACACCTTC.

The rearrangement uses TRBV18 and TRBJ2-3, with D possibly called TRBD1 or TRBD2 (6 bases each). V lost 8 bases, J lost 0 bases, and 21 bases lay in between. The germline CDR1 and CDR2 sequences are KGHSH and LQKENI. This CDR3 contains 17 residues. CDR3 DNA: TGTGCCAGCCCAAGCCTATCGGGGGCCCCTAGCACAGATACGCAGTATTTT. Amino acid sequence: CASPSLSGAPSTDTQYF.

This clone was counted a single time. CDR3 residues: CASSLLAAGTQYF. In DNA form, the CDR3 reads TGTGCCAGCAGCTTGCTAGCAGCAGGGACGCAGTATTTT. The V and J genes are TRBV11-3 and TRBJ2-3, with D perhaps being TRBD1 or TRBD2 (5 bases each). Looked up from germline, CDR1 is SGHNT and CDR2 is YENEEA. The CDR3 has 13 residues. Deletions cut 3 bases from V and 9 bases from J, with 13 bases between.

DNA of the CDR3: TGTGCCAGCCAGATCCCGGGACAAACCTCTGGGGCCAACGTCCTGACTTTC. This gives the protein CASQIPGQTSGANVLTF. The rearrangement uses TRBV2 and TRBJ2-6, with D perhaps matching TRBD1 (6 bases). With 8 bases removed from V and 0 bases from J, the gap between germline ends came to 17 bases. In germline, CDR1 is SNHLY, CDR2 FYNNEI. CDR3 length: 17 residues. Using reference TRBV2 and TRBJ2-6 for the parts outside the CDR3, the full variable domain is EPEVTQTPSHQVTQMGQEVILRCVPISNHLYFYWYRQILGQKVEFLVSFYNNEISEKSEIFDDQFSVERPDGSNFTLKIRSTKLEDSAMYFCASQIPGQTSGANVLTFGAGSRLTVL.